This T cell receptor (beta chain) is from a study of T cells after yellow fever vaccination. V was shortened by 5 bases and J by 4 bases, with 6 bases between the two germline ends. The CDR3 length is 12 residues. Germline CDR1 and CDR2: SGHTA and FQGTGA. Using its own MiXCR run on the 5' RACE reads, TCRdb lists one record per CDR3 protein. The table shows fewer than 500,000 distinct CDR3 sequences, with 18% occurring only once. The table lists this clonotype with a few counts. The rearrangement joins TRBV7-3 to TRBJ2-4; no firm D call. The receptor's source is a man aged 18 to 29 who received the YFV17D yellow fever vaccine. Sequenced here: PBMCs, sampled before the yellow fever booster vaccination. CDR3 DNA: TGTGCCAGCAGCGACCAAAAAAACATTCAGTACTTC. This gives the protein CASSDQKNIQYF.